The clone carrying this T cell receptor beta chain has only a few counts. Its antigen is not identified. These data belong to a study of regulatory T cells in long-lasting Graves disease. The overall study: Over 5 years of antithyroid drugs plus positive TSH receptor antibodies defined persistent Graves' disease. Study-level findings and limits: Under persistent disease, TRBV28, TRBJ1-2 and TRBJ2-5 were used preferentially.

This sample's time point: persistent/refractory GD, antithyroid drugs over 5 years with positive TRAb. The authors made the TCR library using RNA they extracted from PBMCs. Graves' disease diagnoses used American Thyroid Association guidelines. Construction of the TCR beta libraries employed iRepertoire HTBI primers in conjunction with Arm-PCR of CDR3 regions. TCRdb re-derived calls from the multiplex PCR reads in MiXCR, one entry per CDR3 protein. Of approximately 350,000 distinct CDR3 sequences listed, approximately 25% are singletons. Losses at the gene ends were 2 bases for V and 6 bases for J; bases not matched to a gene: 3. The CDR3 spans 15 residues.

This TCR was recovered from a woman between 35 and 50 years old with Graves disease. Sequences were derived from peripheral blood mononuclear cells (PBMCs), sampled when the disease was refractory, from a patient treated with antithyroid drugs. The chain employs TRBV12-3 or TRBV12-4 and TRBJ1-6; 8 bases are a match to TRBD1. The CDR3: CASSLQGALNSPLHF. In DNA, the CDR3 is TGTGCCAGCAGTTTACAGGGGGCGCTTAATTCACCCCTCCACTTT.